The 2 T cell receptor beta chains reported below all come from one sample, sequenced in a study of CXCR3-negative and CXCR3-positive naive CD8 T cells. No cognate antigen is known for these TCRs. Whole-study findings and limits: CXCR3-positive naive cells had TRB CDR3s that were more hydrophobic than CXCR3-negative naive cells had.

The libraries of TRB cDNA were constructed through 5' RACE using UMI labels. For each CDR3 protein, TCRdb gives one entry from its re-call of the 5' RACE reads, without DNA. This table holds about 60,000 distinct CDR3 sequences. Specimen: naive CXCR3+ CD8+ T cells from blood. Subset given: CD45RO-CCR7+CD27+CD95- naive CD8+ T cells expressing CXCR3 (TNR3+). The receptors here all came from a human donor in good health. Some clones in this sample may be carry-over from other donors' samples.

This chain links TRBV6-5 with TRBJ2-7; TCRdb lists TRBD1, though no DNA is available to test this call. The CDR3 is 12 residues long. From germline, CDR1 is MNHEY and CDR2 SVGAGI. The CDR3 region is CASKGLSYEQYF.

The J gene is TRBJ2-3, the V gene TRBV11-3; no DNA is available, so the TRBD1 call from TCRdb remains unchecked. Germline V CDR1 and CDR2: SGHNT, YENEEA. The CDR3 has 15 amino acids. The CDR3 reads CASSSEGGPSDTQYF.